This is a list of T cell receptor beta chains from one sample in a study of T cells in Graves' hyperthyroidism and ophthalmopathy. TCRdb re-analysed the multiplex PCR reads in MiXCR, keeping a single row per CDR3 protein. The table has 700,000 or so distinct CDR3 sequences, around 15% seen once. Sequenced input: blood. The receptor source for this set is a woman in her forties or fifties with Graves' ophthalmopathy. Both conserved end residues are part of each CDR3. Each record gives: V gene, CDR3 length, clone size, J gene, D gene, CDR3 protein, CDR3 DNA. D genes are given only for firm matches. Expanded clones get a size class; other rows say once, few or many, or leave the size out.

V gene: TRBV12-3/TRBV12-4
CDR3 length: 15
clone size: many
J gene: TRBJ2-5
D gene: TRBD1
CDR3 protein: CASSPGTGRQETQYF
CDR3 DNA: TGTGCCAGCAGTCCCGGGACAGGGAGACAAGAGACCCAGTACTTC

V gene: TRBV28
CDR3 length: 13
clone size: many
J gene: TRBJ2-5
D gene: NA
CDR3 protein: CASQRAGLETQYF
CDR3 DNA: TGTGCCAGCCAGCGGGCAGGGCTGGAGACCCAGTACTTC

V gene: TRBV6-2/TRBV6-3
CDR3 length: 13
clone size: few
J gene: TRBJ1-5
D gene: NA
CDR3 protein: CASSQDGIQPQHF
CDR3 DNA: TGTGCCAGCAGCCAGGACGGGATTCAGCCCCAGCATTTT

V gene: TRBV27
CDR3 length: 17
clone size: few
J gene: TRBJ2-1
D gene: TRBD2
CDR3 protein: CASSSGIAGGSYNEQFF
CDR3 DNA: TGTGCCAGCAGTTCGGGGATAGCGGGAGGCTCCTACAATGAGCAGTTCTTC

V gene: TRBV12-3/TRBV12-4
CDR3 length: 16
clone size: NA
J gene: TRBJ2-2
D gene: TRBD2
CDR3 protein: CASSFSGLGVTGELFF
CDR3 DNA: TGTGCCAGCAGTTTTTCGGGACTAGGGGTAACCGGGGAGCTGTTTTTT

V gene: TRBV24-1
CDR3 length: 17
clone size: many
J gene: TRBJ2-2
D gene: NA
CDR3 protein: CATSELWDGTNTGELFF
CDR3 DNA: TGTGCCACCAGTGAGCTCTGGGACGGCACGAACACCGGGGAGCTGTTTTTT

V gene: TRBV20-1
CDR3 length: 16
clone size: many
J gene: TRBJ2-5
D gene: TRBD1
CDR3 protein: CSARATWDSRQETQYF
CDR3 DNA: TGCAGTGCTAGAGCCACGTGGGACAGTCGCCAAGAGACCCAGTACTTC

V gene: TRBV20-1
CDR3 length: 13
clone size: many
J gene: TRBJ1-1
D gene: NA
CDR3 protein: CSVRTDMNTEAFF
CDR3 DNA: TGCAGTGTTCGGACGGACATGAACACTGAAGCTTTCTTT

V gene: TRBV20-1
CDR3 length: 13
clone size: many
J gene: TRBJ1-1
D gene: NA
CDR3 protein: CSARARGFTEAFF
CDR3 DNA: TGCAGTGCTAGAGCCAGGGGTTTCACTGAAGCTTTCTTT

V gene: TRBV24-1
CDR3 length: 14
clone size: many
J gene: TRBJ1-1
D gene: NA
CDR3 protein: CATSDSQKNTEAFF
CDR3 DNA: TGTGCCACCAGTGACTCCCAAAAGAACACTGAAGCTTTCTTT

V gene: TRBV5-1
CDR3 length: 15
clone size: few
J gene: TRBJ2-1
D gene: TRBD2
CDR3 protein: CASTSRLAGGNEQFF
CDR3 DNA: TGCGCCAGCACTTCACGACTAGCGGGAGGCAATGAGCAGTTCTTC

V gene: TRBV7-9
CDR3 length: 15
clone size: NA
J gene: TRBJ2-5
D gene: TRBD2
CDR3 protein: CASSGRLAGQETQYF
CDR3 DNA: TGTGCCAGCAGCGGACGACTAGCGGGCCAAGAGACCCAGTACTTC

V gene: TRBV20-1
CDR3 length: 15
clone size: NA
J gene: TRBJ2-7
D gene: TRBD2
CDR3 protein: CSGSGLAGHFGEQYF
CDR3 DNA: TGCAGTGGTTCGGGACTAGCGGGGCATTTCGGCGAGCAGTACTTC

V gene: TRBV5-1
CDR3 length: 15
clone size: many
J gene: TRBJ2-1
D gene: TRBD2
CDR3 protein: CASSSGLADYNEQFF
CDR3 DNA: TGCGCCAGCAGCTCGGGACTAGCGGACTACAATGAGCAGTTCTTC

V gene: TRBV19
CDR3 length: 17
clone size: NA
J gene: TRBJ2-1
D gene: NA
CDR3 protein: CASSIGLGRLLYNEQFF
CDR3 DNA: TGTGCCAGTAGTATAGGATTGGGGCGGCTCCTCTACAATGAGCAGTTCTTC

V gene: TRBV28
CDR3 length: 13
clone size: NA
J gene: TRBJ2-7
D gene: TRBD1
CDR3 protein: CASRGQAVGEQYF
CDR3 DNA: TGTGCCAGCAGGGGACAGGCGGTGGGGGAGCAGTACTTC

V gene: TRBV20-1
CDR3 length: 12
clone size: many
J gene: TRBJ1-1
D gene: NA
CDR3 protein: CGALGQYDEAFF
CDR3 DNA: TGCGGTGCTTTAGGACAGTACGATGAAGCTTTCTTT

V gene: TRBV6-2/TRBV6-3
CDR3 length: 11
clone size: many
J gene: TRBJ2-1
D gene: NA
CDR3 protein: CASSRELEQFF
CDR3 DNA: TGTGCCAGCTCGAGGGAGCTTGAGCAGTTCTTC

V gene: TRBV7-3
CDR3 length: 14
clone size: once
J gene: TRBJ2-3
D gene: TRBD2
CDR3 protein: CASSPGLAGASQYF
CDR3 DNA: TGTGCCAGCAGCCCCGGACTAGCGGGGGCTTCGCAGTATTTT

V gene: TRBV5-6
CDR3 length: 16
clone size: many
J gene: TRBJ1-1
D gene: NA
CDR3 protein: CASSSNYNTRNTEAFF
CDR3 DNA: TGTGCCAGCAGCTCGAATTACAATACACGTAACACTGAAGCTTTCTTT

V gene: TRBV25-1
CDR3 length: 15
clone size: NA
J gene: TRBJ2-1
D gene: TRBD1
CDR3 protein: CASRDRGEYYNEQFF
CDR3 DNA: TGTGCCAGCAGAGACAGGGGGGAATACTACAATGAGCAGTTCTTC

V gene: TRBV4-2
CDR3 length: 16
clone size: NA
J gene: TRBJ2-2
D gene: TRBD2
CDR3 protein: CASRQTSGRAGGELFF
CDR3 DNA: TGTGCCAGCAGACAGACTAGCGGGAGGGCCGGCGGGGAGCTGTTTTTT

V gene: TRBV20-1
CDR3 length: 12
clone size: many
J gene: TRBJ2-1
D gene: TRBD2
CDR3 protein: CSADPRGDEQFF
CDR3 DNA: TGCAGTGCGGATCCTCGGGGGGATGAGCAGTTCTTC

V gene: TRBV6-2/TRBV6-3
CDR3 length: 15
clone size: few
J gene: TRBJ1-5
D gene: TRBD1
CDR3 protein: CASSRGTGAGQPQHF
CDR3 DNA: TGTGCCAGTTCCCGGGGGACAGGGGCGGGACAGCCCCAGCATTTT

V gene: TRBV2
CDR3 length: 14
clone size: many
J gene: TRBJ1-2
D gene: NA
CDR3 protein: CASITAPHNYGYTF
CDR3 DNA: TGTGCCAGCATCACGGCTCCCCATAACTATGGCTACACCTTC

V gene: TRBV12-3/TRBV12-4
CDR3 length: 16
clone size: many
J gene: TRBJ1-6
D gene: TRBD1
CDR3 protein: CASIRGTAERGSPLHF
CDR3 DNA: TGTGCCAGCATTAGAGGGACAGCAGAACGTGGTTCACCCCTCCACTTT

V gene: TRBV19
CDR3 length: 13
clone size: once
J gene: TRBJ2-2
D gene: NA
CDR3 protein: CVSSKHSTGELFF
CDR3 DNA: TGTGTCAGTAGTAAACACAGCACCGGGGAGCTGTTTTTT

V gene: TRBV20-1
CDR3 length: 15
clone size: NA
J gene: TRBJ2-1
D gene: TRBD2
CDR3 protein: CSARPKGLVSNEQFF
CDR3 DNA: TGCAGTGCTAGACCTAAGGGACTAGTCTCCAATGAGCAGTTCTTC

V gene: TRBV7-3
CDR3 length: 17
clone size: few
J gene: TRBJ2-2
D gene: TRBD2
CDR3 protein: CASSPPGGGPYTGELFF
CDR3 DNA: TGTGCCAGCAGTCCTCCGGGGGGAGGGCCATACACCGGGGAGCTGTTTTTT

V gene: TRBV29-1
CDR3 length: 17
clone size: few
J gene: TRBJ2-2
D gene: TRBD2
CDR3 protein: CSVQKPAGGRGTGELFF
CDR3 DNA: TGCAGCGTCCAAAAACCAGCGGGAGGCCGTGGCACCGGGGAGCTGTTTTTT

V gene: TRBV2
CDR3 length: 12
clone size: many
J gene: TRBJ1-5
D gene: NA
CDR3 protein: CASSDSYQPQHF
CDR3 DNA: TGTGCCAGCAGTGATTCATATCAGCCCCAGCATTTT

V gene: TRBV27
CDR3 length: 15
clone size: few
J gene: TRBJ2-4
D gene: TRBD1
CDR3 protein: CASSGLGQGANIQYF
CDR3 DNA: TGTGCCAGCAGTGGCCTGGGACAGGGGGCAAACATTCAGTACTTC

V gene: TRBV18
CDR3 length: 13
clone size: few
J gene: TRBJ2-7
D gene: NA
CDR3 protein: CASSPAPSVEQYF
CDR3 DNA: TGTGCCAGCTCACCAGCGCCCTCGGTGGAGCAGTACTTC

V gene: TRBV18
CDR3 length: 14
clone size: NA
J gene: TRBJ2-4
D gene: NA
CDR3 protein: CASSSAIAKNIQYF
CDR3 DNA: TGTGCCAGCTCCAGTGCTATAGCCAAAAACATTCAGTACTTC

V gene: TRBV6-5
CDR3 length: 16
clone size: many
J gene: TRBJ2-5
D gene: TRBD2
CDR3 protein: CASSYFTSGRRETQYF
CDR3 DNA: TGTGCCAGCAGTTACTTCACTAGCGGGAGACGGGAGACCCAGTACTTC

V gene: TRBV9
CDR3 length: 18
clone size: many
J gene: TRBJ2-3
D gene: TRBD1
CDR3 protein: CASSVAGRTGASTDTQYF
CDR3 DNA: TGTGCCAGCAGCGTAGCGGGACGGACAGGGGCTAGCACAGATACGCAGTATTTT

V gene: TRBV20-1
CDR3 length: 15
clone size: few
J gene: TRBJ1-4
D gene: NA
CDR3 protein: CSAHRSALNHEKLFF
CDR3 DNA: TGCAGTGCTCACAGGTCGGCCCTCAACCACGAAAAACTGTTTTTT

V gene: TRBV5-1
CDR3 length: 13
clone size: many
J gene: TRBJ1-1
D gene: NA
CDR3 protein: CASSSQGGSEAFF
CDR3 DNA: TGCGCCAGCAGCTCCCAAGGGGGATCTGAAGCTTTCTTT

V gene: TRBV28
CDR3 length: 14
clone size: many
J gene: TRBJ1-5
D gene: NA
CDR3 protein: CASSFIGNSQPQHF
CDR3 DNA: TGTGCCAGCAGTTTTATAGGTAATTCTCAGCCCCAGCATTTT

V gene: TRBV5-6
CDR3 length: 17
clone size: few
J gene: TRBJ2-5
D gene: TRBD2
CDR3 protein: CASNNWGGALAQETQYF
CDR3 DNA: TGTGCCAGCAATAACTGGGGGGGAGCGTTAGCCCAAGAGACCCAGTACTTC

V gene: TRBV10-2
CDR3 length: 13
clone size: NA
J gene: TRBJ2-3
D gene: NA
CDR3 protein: CASSDTVTDTQYF
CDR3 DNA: TGCGCCAGCAGTGATACAGTTACAGATACGCAGTATTTT

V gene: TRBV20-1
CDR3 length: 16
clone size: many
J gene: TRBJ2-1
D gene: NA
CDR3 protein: CSARDPGGSSYNEQFF
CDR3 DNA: TGCAGTGCTAGAGATCCCGGGGGAAGTTCCTACAATGAGCAGTTCTTC